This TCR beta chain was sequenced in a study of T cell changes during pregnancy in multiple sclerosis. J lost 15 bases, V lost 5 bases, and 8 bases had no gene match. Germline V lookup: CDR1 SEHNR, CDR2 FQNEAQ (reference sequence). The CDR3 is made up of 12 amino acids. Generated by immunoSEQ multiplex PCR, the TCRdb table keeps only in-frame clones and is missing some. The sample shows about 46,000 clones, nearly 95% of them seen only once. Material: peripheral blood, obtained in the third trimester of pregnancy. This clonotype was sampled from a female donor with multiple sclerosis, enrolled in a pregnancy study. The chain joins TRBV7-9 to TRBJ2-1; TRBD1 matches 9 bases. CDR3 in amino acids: CASSATGTGWFF. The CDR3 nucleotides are TGTGCCAGCAGCGCTACCGGGACAGGGTGGTTCTTC. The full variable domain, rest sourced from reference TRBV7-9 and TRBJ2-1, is DTGVSQNPRHKITKRGQNVTFRCDPISEHNRLYWYRQTLGQGPEFLTYFQNEAQLEKSRLLSDRFSAERPKGSFSTLEIQRTEQGDSAMYLCASSATGTGWFFGPGTRLTVL.